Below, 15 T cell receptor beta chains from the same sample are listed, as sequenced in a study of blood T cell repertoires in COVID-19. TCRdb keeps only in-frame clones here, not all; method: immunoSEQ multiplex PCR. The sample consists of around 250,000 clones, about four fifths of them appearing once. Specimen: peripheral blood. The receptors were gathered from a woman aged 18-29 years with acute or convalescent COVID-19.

CDR3 DNA sequence: TGTGCCAGCAGTCCATCGAGCGAGACCCAGTACTTC. This gives the protein CASSPSSETQYF. This chain links TRBV12-3 or TRBV12-4 with TRBJ2-5, with D unclear. The V end lost 5 bases, the J end lost 5 bases, and 9 bases lay between the germline ends. The CDR3 runs 12 residues.

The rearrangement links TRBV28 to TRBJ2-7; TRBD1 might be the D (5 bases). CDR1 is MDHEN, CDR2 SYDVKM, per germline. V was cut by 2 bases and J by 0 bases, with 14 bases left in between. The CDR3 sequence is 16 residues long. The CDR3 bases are TGTGCCAGCAGTTTAGGGGCCGCAGTAAGCTCCTACGAGCAGTACTTC. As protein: CASSLGAAVSSYEQYF.

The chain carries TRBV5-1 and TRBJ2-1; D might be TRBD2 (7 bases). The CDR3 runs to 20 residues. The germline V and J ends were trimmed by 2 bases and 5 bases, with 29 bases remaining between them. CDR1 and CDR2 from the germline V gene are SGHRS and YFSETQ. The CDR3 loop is CASSFSKGGSFDSEDNEQFF. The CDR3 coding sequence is TGCGCCAGCAGCTTTTCTAAGGGGGGGTCTTTCGACTCGGAAGACAATGAGCAGTTCTTC.

The CDR3 loop is CASSQGTANTEAFF. In nucleotides, the CDR3 is TGCGCCAGCAGCCAAGGGACAGCGAACACTGAAGCTTTCTTT. J is TRBJ1-1 and V is TRBV4-3; TRBD1 is a possible D gene (6 bases). Germline assignment: CDR1 LGHNA and CDR2 YSLEER. V was cut by 1 base and J by 1 base, with 7 bases left in between. The CDR3 totals 14 residues.

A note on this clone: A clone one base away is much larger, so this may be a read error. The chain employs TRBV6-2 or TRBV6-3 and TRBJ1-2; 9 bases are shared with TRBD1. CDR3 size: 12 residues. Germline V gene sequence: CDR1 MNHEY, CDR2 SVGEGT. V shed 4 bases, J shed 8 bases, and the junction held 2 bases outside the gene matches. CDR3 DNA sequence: TGTGCCAGCAGTTCCGGGACAGGGGGCTACACCTTC. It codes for CASSSGTGGYTF.

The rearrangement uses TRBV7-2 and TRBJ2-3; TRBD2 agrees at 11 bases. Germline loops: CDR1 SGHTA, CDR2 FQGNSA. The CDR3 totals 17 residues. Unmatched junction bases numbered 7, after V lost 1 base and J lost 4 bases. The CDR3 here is CASSLVAGGPLPDTQYF. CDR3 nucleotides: TGTGCCAGCAGCTTAGTAGCGGGAGGGCCCCTCCCAGATACGCAGTATTTT. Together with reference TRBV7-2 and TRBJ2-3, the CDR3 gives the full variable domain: GAGVSQSPSNKVTEKGKDVELRCDPISGHTALYWYRQSLGQGLEFLIYFQGNSAPDKSGLPSDRFSAERTGGSVSTLTIQRTQQEDSAVYLCASSLVAGGPLPDTQYFGPGTRLTVL.

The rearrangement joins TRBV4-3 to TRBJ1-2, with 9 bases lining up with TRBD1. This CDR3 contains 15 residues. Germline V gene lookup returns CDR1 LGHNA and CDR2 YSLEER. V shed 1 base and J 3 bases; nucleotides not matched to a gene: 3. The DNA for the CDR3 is TGCGCCAGCAGCCAAGTCGGACAGGGGTACTATGGCTACACCTTC. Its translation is CASSQVGQGYYGYTF.

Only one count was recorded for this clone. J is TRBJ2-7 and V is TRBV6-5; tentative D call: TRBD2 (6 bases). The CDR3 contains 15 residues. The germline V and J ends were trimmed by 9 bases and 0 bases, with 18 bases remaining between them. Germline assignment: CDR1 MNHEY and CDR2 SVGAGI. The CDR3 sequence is CASTGEAWASYEQYF. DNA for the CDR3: TGTGCCAGTACGGGGGAAGCTTGGGCCTCCTACGAGCAGTACTTC.

In nucleotides, the CDR3 is TGTGCCAGCAGCGTAGGACAGTCGAACACTGAAGCTTTCTTT. Its protein is CASSVGQSNTEAFF. The chain carries TRBV9 and TRBJ1-1, with TRBD1 as a possible D gene (5 bases). The V end was cut by 0 bases, the J end by 1 base, with 7 bases between. The V gene's germline CDR1 is SGDLS and CDR2 YYNGEE. The CDR3 spans 14 residues.

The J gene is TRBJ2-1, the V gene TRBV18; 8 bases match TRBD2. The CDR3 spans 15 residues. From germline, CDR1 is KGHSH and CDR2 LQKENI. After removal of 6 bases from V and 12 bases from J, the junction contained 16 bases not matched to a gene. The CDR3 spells CASSPPLAGPQGQFF. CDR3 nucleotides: TGTGCCAGCTCCCCCCCCCTAGCGGGCCCCCAAGGGCAGTTCTTC.

The CDR3 DNA is TGTGCCAGCATCCGGACAGGGGGCGGATCTAGTGGCTACACCTTC. Amino acids: CASIRTGGGSSGYTF. The chain employs TRBV13 and TRBJ1-2; 11 nucleotides match TRBD1. Per the germline V gene, CDR1 is PRHDT and CDR2 is FYEKMQ (reference sequence). The CDR3 loop spans 15 amino acids. Trimming removed 7 bases from V and 7 bases from J; junction bases left unmatched: 11.

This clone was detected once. CDR3 coding DNA: TGTGCCAGCAGTTACTCCGCGGGCGGAACCTACGAGCAGTACTTC. Protein: CASSYSAGGTYEQYF. The J gene is TRBJ2-7, the V gene TRBV6-5; D possibly corresponds to TRBD2 (5 bases). V was trimmed by 0 bases and J by 2 bases, leaving 11 bases between them. In germline, CDR1 is MNHEY, CDR2 SVGAGI. The CDR3 totals 15 residues.

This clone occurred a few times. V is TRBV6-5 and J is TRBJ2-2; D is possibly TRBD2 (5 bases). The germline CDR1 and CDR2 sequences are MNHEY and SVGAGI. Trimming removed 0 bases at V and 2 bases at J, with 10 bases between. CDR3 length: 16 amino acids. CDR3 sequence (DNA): TGTGCCAGCAGTTACTCGAGGGCCCCCAACACCGGGGAGCTGTTTTTT. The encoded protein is CASSYSRAPNTGELFF.

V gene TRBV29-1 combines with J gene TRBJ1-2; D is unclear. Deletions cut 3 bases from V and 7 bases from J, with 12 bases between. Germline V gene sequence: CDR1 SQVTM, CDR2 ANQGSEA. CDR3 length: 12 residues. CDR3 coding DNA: TGCAGCGTTGATTCCCGGGAGTCTGGCTACACCTTC. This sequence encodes CSVDSRESGYTF. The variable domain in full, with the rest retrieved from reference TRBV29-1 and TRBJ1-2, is SAVISQKPSRDICQRGTSLTIQCQVDSQVTMMFWYRQQPGQSLTLIATANQGSEATYESGFVIDKFPISRPNLTFSTLTVSNMSPEDSSIYLCSVDSRESGYTFGSGTRLTVV.

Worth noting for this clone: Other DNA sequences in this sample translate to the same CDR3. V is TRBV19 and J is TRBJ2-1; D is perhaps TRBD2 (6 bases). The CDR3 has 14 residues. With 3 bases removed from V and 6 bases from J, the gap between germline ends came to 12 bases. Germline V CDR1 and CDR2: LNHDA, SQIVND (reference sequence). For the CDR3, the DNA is TGTGCCAGTAGTATCACGGGAGCGGGCAATGAGCAGTTCTTC. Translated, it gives CASSITGAGNEQFF.